These T cell receptor beta chains were read from a single sample in a study of Ad26.COV2.S vaccination and SARS-CoV-2 variants. Profiled with immunoSEQ multiplex PCR; TCRdb holds only in-frame clones, not every one. The data contain 300,000 to 400,000 clones, roughly 88% of them singletons. Sequencing was performed on peripheral blood, taken in a trial of Ad26.COV2.S vaccine versus placebo. The receptor set was obtained from a person aged 18 to 59 who received the Ad26.COV2.S COVID-19 vaccine or a placebo. Both conserved end residues are part of each CDR3. The D gene is left open where the match is weak. The size entry is marked missing in some rows and otherwise reads once, few, many or a size class.

d_gene: -; j_gene: TRBJ1-4; v_gene: TRBV7-9; abundance: once; CDR3aa: CASSGDGADF; CDR3nt: TGTGCCAGCAGCGGGGACGGGGCCGATTTT
d_gene: -; j_gene: TRBJ2-1; v_gene: TRBV11-2; abundance: -; CDR3aa: CAASEGAGIYNEQFF; CDR3nt: TGTGCCGCTAGCGAGGGTGCTGGGATCTACAATGAGCAGTTCTTC
d_gene: -; j_gene: TRBJ1-2; v_gene: TRBV14; abundance: -; CDR3aa: CASSQDGVGGTGGYTF; CDR3nt: TGTGCCAGCAGCCAAGATGGGGTTGGAGGTACGGGCGGCTACACCTTC
d_gene: -; j_gene: TRBJ1-1; v_gene: TRBV6-2/TRBV6-3; abundance: -; CDR3aa: CASSYSFVGGHEAFF; CDR3nt: TGTGCCAGCAGTTACTCTTTCGTGGGCGGCCACGAAGCTTTCTTT
d_gene: -; j_gene: TRBJ2-5; v_gene: TRBV7-2; abundance: -; CDR3aa: CASSIVTETQYF; CDR3nt: TGTGCCAGCAGCATAGTAACAGAGACCCAGTACTTC
d_gene: -; j_gene: TRBJ1-2; v_gene: TRBV11-3; abundance: -; CDR3aa: CASSPQGPNYGYTF; CDR3nt: TGTGCCAGCAGCCCACAAGGCCCCAACTATGGCTACACCTTC
d_gene: TRBD2; j_gene: TRBJ2-5; v_gene: TRBV7-2; abundance: -; CDR3aa: CASSLITLAGGETQYF; CDR3nt: TGTGCCAGCAGCCTTATAACTTTAGCGGGCGGAGAGACCCAGTACTTC
d_gene: -; j_gene: TRBJ2-1; v_gene: TRBV4-1; abundance: -; CDR3aa: CASSQVGGPNEQFF; CDR3nt: TGCGCCAGCAGCCAAGTTGGGGGACCCAATGAGCAGTTCTTC
d_gene: TRBD1; j_gene: TRBJ1-2; v_gene: TRBV27; abundance: -; CDR3aa: CASSPRGQSYGYTF; CDR3nt: TGTGCCAGCAGTCCTCGGGGACAGTCCTATGGCTACACCTTC
d_gene: -; j_gene: TRBJ2-1; v_gene: TRBV5-8; abundance: -; CDR3aa: CASSLVANHNEQFF; CDR3nt: TGTGCCAGCAGCTTGGTGGCGAATCACAATGAGCAGTTCTTC
d_gene: -; j_gene: TRBJ1-1; v_gene: TRBV19; abundance: -; CDR3aa: CASSIRGQGNTEAFF; CDR3nt: TGTGCCAGTAGTATTCGGGGACAAGGGAACACTGAAGCTTTCTTT
d_gene: -; j_gene: TRBJ2-3; v_gene: TRBV18; abundance: -; CDR3aa: CASSPLDGSPDTQYF; CDR3nt: TGTGCCAGCTCCCCTCTCGACGGGAGCCCAGATACGCAGTATTTT
d_gene: -; j_gene: TRBJ1-1; v_gene: TRBV5-1; abundance: -; CDR3aa: CASSWTDANTEAFF; CDR3nt: TGCGCCAGCAGCTGGACAGATGCGAACACTGAAGCTTTCTTT
d_gene: TRBD2; j_gene: TRBJ2-3; v_gene: TRBV5-4; abundance: -; CDR3aa: CASSRSERGPGDTQYF; CDR3nt: TGTGCCAGCAGCCGGTCTGAGCGGGGCCCTGGGGATACGCAGTATTTT
d_gene: -; j_gene: TRBJ1-6; v_gene: TRBV29-1; abundance: -; CDR3aa: CSVRDFENSPLHF; CDR3nt: TGCAGCGTGAGGGACTTCGAGAATTCACCCCTCCACTTT
d_gene: -; j_gene: TRBJ2-4; v_gene: TRBV27; abundance: -; CDR3aa: CASSPGGLSGIQYF; CDR3nt: TGTGCCAGCAGTCCTGGGGGGCTCTCAGGGATTCAGTACTTC